This TCR beta chain was identified during a study of blood T cell repertoires in COVID-19. Sequenced by immunoSEQ multiplex PCR; TCRdb stores in-frame clones only, minus some. Among about 220,000 clones listed, 80% to 85% were seen once. The length of the CDR3 is 13 residues. Germline CDR1 and CDR2: KGHSH and LQKENI. V dropped 6 bases and J dropped 7; count of bases not matched to a gene: 5. The TCR sequence derives from an older woman who had recovered from COVID-19. V is TRBV18 and J is TRBJ1-2; 10 bases line up with TRBD1. The sequencing sample was made of peripheral blood. For the CDR3, the DNA is TGTGCCAGCTCCCCGGGACAGGGGACTGGCTACACCTTC. Translating gives CASSPGQGTGYTF.